This is a list of T cell receptor beta chains from one sample in a study of shared clonotypes between healthy human individuals. Here immunoSEQ multiplex PCR was the method, and the copy in TCRdb shows in-frame clones only, minus some. Of 950,000 to 1,100,000 clones in the sample, around four fifths were seen once. Sequencing used memory CD4+ T cells sorted from blood. These TCRs come from a young man in good health. Both conserved end residues are part of each CDR3. A D gene is named only where the DNA matches it firmly.

>TRBV29-1|TRBD1|TRBJ1-5
CSANDRGHNQPQHF
>TRBV19|TRBD1|TRBJ1-1
CASWGVTGGTEAFF
>TRBV5-1|TRBD2|TRBJ2-3
CASRKGLAGMGTDTQYF
>TRBV5-6|-|TRBJ2-1
CASSLVGGPNEQFF
>TRBV19|-|TRBJ2-5
CASSVSPGTGRETQYF
>TRBV6-1|-|TRBJ2-7
CASGRWADEQYF
>TRBV7-3|TRBD1|TRBJ1-5
CASSQTGGSQPQHF
>TRBV18|-|TRBJ2-3
CASSPPGQSTDTQYF
>TRBV10-3|-|TRBJ2-5
CAISELDSRTQYF
>TRBV2|TRBD1|TRBJ1-3
CASSGTGTTSGNTIYF
>TRBV9|-|TRBJ1-6
CASSVYDSGSPLHF
>TRBV6-6|-|TRBJ1-2
CASSSGSDGYTF
>TRBV5-1|TRBD2|TRBJ2-5
CASSWPTSGRVNRETQYF
>TRBV10-3|TRBD2|TRBJ2-1
CAISETSGRNNEQFF
>TRBV28|-|TRBJ1-1
CASSFPQGNTEAFF
>TRBV29-1|TRBD1|TRBJ1-2
CSVERDSYGYTF
>TRBV30|-|TRBJ2-7
CAWNRDPYEQYF
>TRBV10-3|TRBD2|TRBJ2-3
CAISDPGTSGGRVTQYF
>TRBV7-6|-|TRBJ1-6
CASSFDGSTSPLHF
>TRBV5-1|-|TRBJ2-7
CASSDTGSSYEQYF
>TRBV7-2|-|TRBJ1-2
CASSPGIGEYGYTF
>TRBV14|-|TRBJ2-6
CALLRGALSGANVLTF
>TRBV10-3|TRBD1|TRBJ1-2
CAISVGQGFSYGYTF
>TRBV9|TRBD1|TRBJ2-7
CASSKGQGAGEQYF
>TRBV5-1|-|TRBJ2-3
CASSFVRGDTDTQYF
>TRBV30|TRBD1|TRBJ1-5
CAWRKTGGYQPQHF